One sample yielded the 14 T cell receptor beta chains listed below, sequenced in a study of neoadjuvant anti-PD-1 for oral cavity cancer. Measured with immunoSEQ multiplex PCR; TCRdb has only the in-frame clones, and not every one. The sample has 30,000 to 40,000 clones; around nine tenths are singletons. The material was PBMCs, obtained before nivolumab (anti-PD-1) treatment. These receptors came from a person aged 35-79 years with oral cavity squamous cell carcinoma.

This sequence joins TRBV30 and TRBJ1-2; D gene uncertain. The CDR3 has 13 amino acids. Per the germline V gene, CDR1 is GTSNPN and CDR2 is SVGIG (reference sequence). V lost 2 bases, J lost 7 bases, and 14 bases lay in between. The CDR3 nucleotides read TGTGCCTGGAGTTCAGAGAGGAGGTTTGGCTACACCTTC. Translation: CAWSSERRFGYTF. Full variable domain (remainder filled in from reference TRBV30 and TRBJ1-2): SQTIHQWPATLVQPVGSPLSLECTVEGTSNPNLYWYRQAAGRGLQLLFYSVGIGQISSEVPQNLSASRPQDRQFILSSKKLLLSDSGFYLCAWSSERRFGYTFGSGTRLTVV.

The CDR3 nucleotides read TGTGCCAGCAGCTTAGATGGTGGCGGACAATTTATCTACGAGCAGTACTTC. Amino acids: CASSLDGGGQFIYEQYF. The chain recombines TRBV11-2 with TRBJ2-7, with TRBD1 as a possible D gene (5 bases). The V end lost 0 bases, the J end lost 3 bases, and 18 bases lay between the germline ends. Germline V gene sequence: CDR1 SGHAT, CDR2 FQNNGV. This CDR3 region has 17 residues.

The V and J genes are TRBV25-1 and TRBJ1-1; the match to TRBD1 covers 8 bases. Germline-derived CDR1 and CDR2 are MGHDK and SYGVNS. The CDR3 runs 15 residues. Trimming at V came to 5 bases and at J to 0 bases, leaving 5 bases not matched to a gene. This CDR3 is CASSPGTGLNTEAFF. In nucleotides, the CDR3 is TGTGCCAGCAGTCCCGGGACAGGTTTGAACACTGAAGCTTTCTTT.

This chain uses TRBV19 with TRBJ1-1; D gene uncertain. The V and J ends lost 6 bases and 1 base respectively, with 9 bases between them. The V gene's germline CDR1 is LNHDA and CDR2 SQIVND (reference sequence). There are 13 residues in the CDR3. CDR3 residues: CASRDQENTEAFF. The DNA for the CDR3 is TGTGCCAGTAGGGATCAGGAGAACACTGAAGCTTTCTTT. Supplemented by reference TRBV19 and TRBJ1-1, the full variable domain reads DGGITQSPKYLFRKEGQNVTLSCEQNLNHDAMYWYRQDPGQGLRLIYYSQIVNDFQKGDIAEGYSVSREKKESFPLTVTSAQKNPTAFYLCASRDQENTEAFFGQGTRLTVV.

The chain recombines TRBV5-1 with TRBJ2-7; D not certain. Germline V lookup: CDR1 SGHRS, CDR2 YFSETQ. This CDR3 comprises 14 residues. Deletions cut 0 bases from V and 4 bases from J, with 11 bases between. The CDR3 coding sequence is TGCGCCAGCAGCTTGGAATATCTTGGGTACGAGCAGTACTTC. It is translated as CASSLEYLGYEQYF.

This clone turned up a few times. V is TRBV12-5 and J is TRBJ1-1; unclear D gene. This CDR3 spans 15 amino acids. The ends were cut back, 5 bases at V and 1 base at J, with 14 bases in the middle. CDR1 LGHNT and CDR2 FRNRAP come from the germline V gene. The CDR3 protein is CASGTSGEKNTEAFF. CDR3 nucleotides: TGTGCTAGTGGTACTTCCGGGGAAAAGAACACTGAAGCTTTCTTT. Combining the CDR3 with reference TRBV12-5 and TRBJ1-1 gives the whole variable domain DARVTQTPRHKVTEMGQEVTMRCQPILGHNTVFWYRQTMMQGLELLAYFRNRAPLDDSGMPKDRFSAEMPDATLATLKIQPSEPRDSAVYFCASGTSGEKNTEAFFGQGTRLTVV.

This chain connects TRBV2 to TRBJ2-5, with a weak D call TRBD1 (6 bases). Germline V gene lookup returns CDR1 SNHLY and CDR2 FYNNEI. The CDR3 has 14 residues. V was clipped by 6 bases and J by 5 bases, with 16 bases between them. The CDR3 here is CASRSTGRGETQYF. The DNA of the CDR3 is TGTGCCAGCAGATCGACAGGCAGAGGGGAGACCCAGTACTTC.

This rearrangement joins TRBV2 to TRBJ2-2; D is perhaps TRBD2 (6 bases). Trimming pared 6 bases from V and 2 bases from J, leaving 19 bases between. Germline CDR1 and CDR2: SNHLY and FYNNEI. The CDR3 is 17 residues long. The CDR3: CASSAIPGGLNTGELFF. In nucleotides, the CDR3 is TGTGCCAGCAGCGCGATCCCAGGAGGGCTCAACACCGGGGAGCTGTTTTTT.

The chain joins TRBV5-4 to TRBJ1-2; 10 nucleotides agree with TRBD1. CDR3 length: 14 residues. Per the germline V gene, CDR1 is SGHNT and CDR2 is YYREEE (reference sequence). J gave up 8 bases and V 0 bases, and 4 bases lay outside the gene matches. CDR3 sequence reads: CASSLVGTGVGYTF. The CDR3 DNA follows: TGTGCCAGCAGCTTGGTAGGGACAGGGGTAGGCTACACCTTC.

The chain has TRBV6-1 and TRBJ1-2; TRBD1 aligns across 7 bases. The CDR3 length is 14 residues. The V gene end was trimmed by 6 bases and the J gene end by 2 bases; junction bases not matched to a gene: 6. The germline CDR1 and CDR2 sequences are MNHNS and SASEGT. The CDR3 loop reads CASSLSQGNYGYTF. DNA of the CDR3: TGTGCCAGCAGCCTCTCACAGGGGAACTATGGCTACACCTTC.

The V call is TRBV7-8, the J call TRBJ1-1; TRBD1 aligns across 10 bases. Unmatched junction bases numbered 8, after V lost 5 bases and J lost 5 bases. The CDR3 is made up of 15 amino acids. The germline V gene has CDR1 SGHVS and CDR2 FQNEAQ. CDR3 in amino acids: CASSVPGQGRTEAFF. The CDR3 DNA sequence: TGTGCCAGCAGCGTTCCGGGACAGGGGAGGACTGAAGCTTTCTTT.

The sample holds one count of this clone. The chain recombines TRBV10-3 with TRBJ1-1; 8 nucleotides align to TRBD1. The trim removed 6 bases at V and 0 bases at J, leaving 6 bases unmatched. The germline V gene encodes CDR1 ENHRY and CDR2 SYGVKD. CDR3 length equals 15 residues. CDR3 in amino acids: CAISVQGGMNTEAFF. CDR3 DNA: TGTGCCATCAGCGTACAGGGGGGCATGAACACTGAAGCTTTCTTT.

The V call is TRBV7-9, the J call TRBJ2-7; TRBD1 matches at 9 bases. The junction had 9 bases not matched to a gene; V was cut back by 6 bases and J by 3 bases. This CDR3 region has 15 residues. CDR1 and CDR2 from the germline V gene are SEHNR and FQNEAQ (reference sequence). CDR3 DNA: TGTGCCAGCAGTACCCCGGGACAGGGATACTACGAGCAGTACTTC. It specifies CASSTPGQGYYEQYF.

The V gene is TRBV7-2, the J gene TRBJ1-2; 11 bases align to TRBD1. Germline loops: CDR1 SGHTA, CDR2 FQGNSA. The CDR3 spans 15 residues. V was clipped by 4 bases and J by 4 bases; unmatched bases: 5. The CDR3 region is CASSSGTGGIYGYTF. DNA of the CDR3: TGTGCCAGCAGCTCTGGGACAGGGGGAATCTATGGCTACACCTTC.